This TCR beta chain came from a study of T cells after yellow fever vaccination. At the level of the study: In the case of low-cell-number fractions, SMART-Seq v4 Ultra Low Input was used for preparation.

General study findings and limits: Most clones from primary vaccination resurfaced after the booster (96% CD4, around 91% CD8).

TCRdb independently ran MiXCR on the 5' RACE reads; one entry per CDR3 protein. The table shows about 310,000 distinct CDR3 sequences, with more than 3% occurring only once. In germline, CDR1 is SGHAT, CDR2 FQNNGV. The CDR3 sequence is 14 residues long. V shed 7 bases and J shed 0 bases, with 12 bases lying between them. This clonotype was counted only a few times. Its antigen is still unknown. This sequence joins TRBV11-2 and TRBJ1-1; D possibly corresponds to TRBD1 (5 bases). This TCR came from a man between 18 and 35 years old who received the YFV17D yellow fever vaccine. The sample in question was PBMCs, obtained on the day of the yellow fever booster vaccination. CDR3 sequence (DNA): TGTGCCAGCACCGCCGGACAACTGAACACTGAAGCTTTCTTT. Translation gives CASTAGQLNTEAFF.